This T cell receptor beta chain was identified during a study of blood T cell repertoires in COVID-19. Profiling relied on immunoSEQ multiplex PCR, and the TCRdb table lists in-frame clones only, not all of them. The sample records about 140,000 clones, approximately 83% being singletons. This CDR3 has 16 amino acids. The germline V gene has CDR1 SGHRS and CDR2 YFSETQ. V lost 1 base, J lost 0 bases, and 8 bases lay in between. This receptor was identified in a human donor in a cohort sampled during active COVID-19. Sequenced sample: peripheral blood. This chain links TRBV5-1 with TRBJ1-6; D may be TRBD1 (5 bases). The chain's CDR3 is CASSLTGVSYNSPLHF. The CDR3 region has the DNA TGCGCCAGCAGCTTGACAGGAGTCTCCTATAATTCACCCCTCCACTTT. Together with reference TRBV5-1 and TRBJ1-6, the CDR3 gives the full variable domain: KAGVTQTPRYLIKTRGQQVTLSCSPISGHRSVSWYQQTPGQGLQFLFEYFSETQRNKGNFPGRFSGRQFSNSRSEMNVSTLELGDSALYLCASSLTGVSYNSPLHFGNGTRLTVT.